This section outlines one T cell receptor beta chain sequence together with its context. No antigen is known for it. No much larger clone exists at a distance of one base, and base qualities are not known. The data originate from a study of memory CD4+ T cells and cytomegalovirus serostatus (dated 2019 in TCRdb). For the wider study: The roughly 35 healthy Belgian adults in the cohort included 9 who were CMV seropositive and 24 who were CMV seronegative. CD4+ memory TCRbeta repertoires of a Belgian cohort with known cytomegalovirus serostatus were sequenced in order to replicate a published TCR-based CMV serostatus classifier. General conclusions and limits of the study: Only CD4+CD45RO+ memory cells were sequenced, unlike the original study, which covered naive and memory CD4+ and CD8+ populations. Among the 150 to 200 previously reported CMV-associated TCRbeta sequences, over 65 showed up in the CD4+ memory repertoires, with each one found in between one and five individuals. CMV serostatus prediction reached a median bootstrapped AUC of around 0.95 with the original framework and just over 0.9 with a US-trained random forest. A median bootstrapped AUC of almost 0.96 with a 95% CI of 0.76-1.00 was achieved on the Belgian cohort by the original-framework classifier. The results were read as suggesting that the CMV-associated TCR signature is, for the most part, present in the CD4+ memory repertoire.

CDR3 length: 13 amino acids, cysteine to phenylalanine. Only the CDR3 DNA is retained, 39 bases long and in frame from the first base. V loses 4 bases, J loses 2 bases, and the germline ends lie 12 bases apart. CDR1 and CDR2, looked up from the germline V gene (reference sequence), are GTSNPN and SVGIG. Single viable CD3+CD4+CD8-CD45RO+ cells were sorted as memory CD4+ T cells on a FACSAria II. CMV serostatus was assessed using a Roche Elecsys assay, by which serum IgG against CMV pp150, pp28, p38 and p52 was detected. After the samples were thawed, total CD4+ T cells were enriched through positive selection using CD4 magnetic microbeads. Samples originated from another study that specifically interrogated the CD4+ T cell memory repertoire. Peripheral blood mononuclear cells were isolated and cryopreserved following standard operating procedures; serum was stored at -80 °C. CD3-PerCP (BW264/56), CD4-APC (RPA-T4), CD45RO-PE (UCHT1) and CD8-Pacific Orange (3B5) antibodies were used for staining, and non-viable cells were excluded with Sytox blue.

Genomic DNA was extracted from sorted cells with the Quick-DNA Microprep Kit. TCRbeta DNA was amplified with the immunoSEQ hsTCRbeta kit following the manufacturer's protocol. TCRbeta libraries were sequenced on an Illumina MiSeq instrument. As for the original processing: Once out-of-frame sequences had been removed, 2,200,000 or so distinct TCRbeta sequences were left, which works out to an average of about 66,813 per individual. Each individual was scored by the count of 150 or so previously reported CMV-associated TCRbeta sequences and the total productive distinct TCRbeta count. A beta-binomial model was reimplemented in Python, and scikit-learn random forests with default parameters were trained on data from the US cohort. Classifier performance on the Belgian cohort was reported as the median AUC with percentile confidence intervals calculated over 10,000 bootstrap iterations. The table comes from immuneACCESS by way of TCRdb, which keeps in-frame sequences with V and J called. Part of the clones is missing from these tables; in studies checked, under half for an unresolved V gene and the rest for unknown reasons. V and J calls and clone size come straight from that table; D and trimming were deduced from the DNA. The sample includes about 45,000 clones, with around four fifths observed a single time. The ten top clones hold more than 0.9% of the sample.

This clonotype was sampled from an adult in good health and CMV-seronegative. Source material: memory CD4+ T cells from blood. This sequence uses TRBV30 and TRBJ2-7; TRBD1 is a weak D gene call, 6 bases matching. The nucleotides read TGTGCCTGGACAGACAGGTCCCCCTACGAGCAGTACTTC. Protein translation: CAWTDRSPYEQYF.